This T cell receptor (beta chain) derives from a study of human thymus T cells. Study-wide results and caveats: Thymic repertoires of unrelated individuals were reported in related research to overlap highly. V and J genes seemed to be used with bias in thymic and blood repertoires.

Corrective cardiac operations yielded the resected thymus tissue. Donor material was obtained from healthy Finnish infants undergoing corrective surgery for congenital heart defects. As for this clone: The antigen is not known.

Assay used: immunoSEQ multiplex PCR; TCRdb lists only in-frame clones, some missing. Found here are tens of thousands of clones, around 95% of them singletons; the top ten hold around 0.037%. The CDR3 is 14 amino acids. V was shortened by 4 bases and J by 16 bases, with 23 bases between the two germline ends. In germline, CDR1 is LGHNA, CDR2 YNFKEQ. Sequencing was done on a sample of thymus tissue. This TCR was recovered from a girl under three years old with a congenital heart defect but otherwise immunologically healthy. V and J are TRBV4-2 and TRBJ2-1; D unclear. The CDR3 loop reads CASSPISSGREVFF. The CDR3 coding sequence is TGTGCCAGCAGCCCTATTTCCTCCGGCCGTGAGGTCTTCTTC.